This T cell receptor beta chain was identified in a study of T-cell reconstitution after alpha-beta-depleted transplantation in children. Construction of the TCRbeta library involved unique molecular identifiers. TCRdb passed the PCR reads through MiXCR, listing each CDR3 protein once. This table has about 400,000 distinct CDR3 sequences, approximately 20% appearing once. The sequence was collected from a human donor who donated a stem cell graft to a child with acute myeloid leukemia. The sequencing here drew on PBMCs from the stem cell graft donor, taken from the stem cell graft.

CDR3: CASSVTGLANEQFF. CDR3 DNA: TGTGCCAGCAGCGTTACGGGACTAGCGAATGAGCAGTTCTTC. The gene calls are TRBV7-3 and TRBJ2-1; 10 positions match TRBD2. Germline V lookup: CDR1 SGHTA, CDR2 FQGTGA. After removal of 5 bases from V and 7 bases from J, the junction contained 5 bases not matched to a gene. There are 14 residues in the CDR3.